The entry below gives a single T cell receptor beta chain sequence along with its context. Its specificity is not known. The data belong to a study of blood T cells in healthy people across ages. Germline V CDR1 and CDR2: DFQATT, SNEGSKA (reference sequence). Between the trimmed V and J ends, which lost 0 bases and 7 bases, there was a span of 6 bases. The CDR3 is 11 residues long. A second PCR, run for roughly 7 to 11 cycles, used a sample-barcoded 5' primer plus a J-beta primer mix. TCRdb used MiXCR to reprocess the 5' RACE reads, holding one entry per CDR3 protein. The sample gives 600,000 to 650,000 distinct CDR3 sequences, under 65% of which show up once; 35% to 40% is in the top ten. Study-level points and caveats: While age rose, TCR beta diversity per million T cells dropped in a roughly linear way.

The sequence derives from a man aged 60-69 years in good health. Material for sequencing was blood. V usage is TRBV20-1 and J usage is TRBJ1-2, with D perhaps TRBD1 (5 bases). CDR3 loop: CSARDRVGYTF. The CDR3 region has the DNA TGCAGTGCTAGAGACAGGGTTGGCTACACCTTC.